The rows below give T cell receptor beta chains drawn from one sample of a study of tumor and adjacent non-tumor tissue in lung cancer. One entry per CDR3 protein results from TCRdb running MiXCR on the multiplex PCR reads. The sample carries 35,000 to 50,000 distinct CDR3 sequences, roughly 66% recorded once. Sequenced sample: distant non-tumor lung tissue. Source of these receptors: a man aged 45-60 years with non-small cell lung cancer. Both conserved end residues are part of each CDR3. A D gene is named only where the DNA matches it firmly. Size tells how often a clone was seen (once, few, many) or the class of an expanded clone, and some rows leave it out.

clone size	V gene	J gene	D gene	CDR3 protein	CDR3 DNA
-	TRBV5-4	TRBJ2-2	TRBD2	CAGSWGGLAGNTGELFF	TGTGCCGGCAGCTGGGGGGGTTTAGCGGGAAACACTGGGGAGCTGTTTTTT
-	TRBV29-1	TRBJ2-1	TRBD2	CSFELLAGGQYEQFF	TGCAGCTTCGAACTTCTAGCGGGAGGCCAGTATGAGCAGTTCTTC
many	TRBV6-5	TRBJ1-5	TRBD1	CASKTGAGNQPQHF	TGTGCCAGCAAAACAGGGGCCGGCAATCAGCCCCAGCATTTT
many	TRBV7-9	TRBJ1-2	TRBD1	CASSQGQGEVGYTF	TGTGCCAGCAGCCAGGGACAGGGAGAAGTGGGCTACACCTTC
-	TRBV6-2/TRBV6-3	TRBJ2-3	-	CASNGSEDTHYF	TGTGCCAGTAACGGGAGTGAGGATACGCACTATTTT
-	TRBV5-5	TRBJ1-5	-	CASSFGAQPPNQPQRF	TGCGCCAGCAGCTTCGGCGCCCAGCCGCCAAATCAGCCCCAGCGTTTT
-	TRBV6-6	TRBJ2-3	-	CANSYWDSTDTQYF	TGTGCTAACAGTTACTGGGACTCCACAGATACGCAGTACTTT
many	TRBV10-2	TRBJ1-5	-	CASSSTTPRGQPQHF	TGCGCCAGCAGCTCTACAACCCCCAGGGGTCAGCCCCAGCATTTT
many	TRBV13	TRBJ2-1	-	CASSLGGGSYNEQFF	TGTGCCAGCAGCTTAGGTGGGGGATCCTACAATGAGCAGTTCTTC
-	TRBV6-6	TRBJ2-6	-	CATCRGTGADVLTF	TGTGCCACCTGTCGGGGAACTGGGGCTGACGTCCTGACTTTC
many	TRBV5-6	TRBJ1-6	TRBD1	CASSFRPVGTDNSPLHF	TGTGCCAGCAGCTTCAGGCCCGTCGGGACAGATAATTCACCCCTCCACTTT
few	TRBV24-1	TRBJ2-2	TRBD1	CATSVGQGAIGELFF	TGTGCCACCAGTGTGGGACAGGGGGCGATCGGGGAGCTGTTTTTT
-	TRBV13	TRBJ2-1	-	CASSFGREQFF	TGTGCCAGTAGCTTCGGGCGTGAGCAGTTCTTC
many	TRBV20-1	TRBJ2-3	-	CSARDPKVPTDTQYF	TGCAGTGCTAGAGATCCGAAGGTCCCCACAGATACGCAGTATTTT
-	TRBV30	TRBJ2-3	-	CTWSVNGRNTDTQYF	TGTACCTGGAGTGTAAACGGCCGAAACACAGATACGCAGTATTTT
many	TRBV24-1	TRBJ2-3	-	CATSVRTLDTQYF	TGTGCCACCAGTGTGAGGACCCTCGATACGCAGTATTTT
-	TRBV28	TRBJ2-5	-	CASRGSSRRETQYF	TGTGCCAGCAGAGGCTCGTCTAGAAGGGAGACCCAGTACTTC
-	TRBV20-1	TRBJ2-5	TRBD1	CSANLGQGQGETQYF	TGCAGTGCTAACCTGGGACAGGGTCAAGGAGAGACCCAGTACTTC
-	TRBV5-1	TRBJ2-3	-	CAISRFTSTRGATDTQYF	TGCGCCATCAGCCGCTTCACCTCAACTAGGGGCGCCACAGATACGCAGTATTTT
many	TRBV10-3	TRBJ2-2	TRBD2	CAISERLAGVGELFF	TGTGCCATCAGTGAACGGCTAGCGGGAGTCGGGGAGCTGTTTTTT
-	TRBV11-2	TRBJ2-1	TRBD2	CASTEMGTSEINGQFF	TGTGCCAGCACCGAGATGGGGACTAGCGAGATCAATGGGCAGTTCTTC
-	TRBV24-1	TRBJ2-1	TRBD1	CATSDLGTGDNEQFF	TGTGCCACCAGTGATCTAGGGACAGGGGACAATGAGCAGTTCTTC
-	TRBV9	TRBJ1-4	-	CASSLPLGANEKLFF	TGTGCCAGCAGCCTCCCCCTAGGAGCCAATGAAAAACTGTTTTTT
-	TRBV6-6	TRBJ1-1	TRBD1	CANRPWEAGQDSSEAFF	TGTGCTAACAGGCCTTGGGAGGCGGGACAGGATAGCTCTGAAGCTTTCTTT
-	TRBV11-1	TRBJ1-1	-	CANGPGTRDEAFF	TGTGCCAACGGCCCCGGGACAAGGGATGAAGCTTTCTTT
-	TRBV5-1	TRBJ2-7	-	CASSSSNSGRAYEQYF	TGCGCCAGCAGCTCCTCGAACTCCGGGAGAGCCTACGAGCAGTACTTC
-	TRBV11-2	TRBJ2-3	-	CASSPPPGTDMQYF	TGTGCCAGCAGTCCTCCTCCGGGAACAGATATGCAGTATTTT
many	TRBV5-6	TRBJ1-6	-	CASSLGDRSNSPLHF	TGTGCCAGCAGCTTGGGTGACAGATCCAATTCACCCCTCCACTTT
-	TRBV5-1	TRBJ2-2	-	CASSPPPAASTGELFF	TGCGCCAGCAGCCCCCCGCCGGCTGCGAGCACCGGGGAGCTGTTTTTT
many	TRBV29-1	TRBJ2-2	-	CSALTSPNTGELFF	TGCAGCGCCCTGACATCTCCCAACACCGGGGAGCTGTTTTTT
many	TRBV12-3/TRBV12-4	TRBJ1-1	TRBD1	CASSFVTGRGIEAFF	TGTGCCAGCAGCTTCGTGACAGGGAGAGGAATTGAAGCTTTCTTT